This T cell receptor (beta chain) was recovered during a study of blood T cell repertoires in COVID-19. Turning to the study itself: PBMCs, B-cell-depleted T cells, or T cells were the source of the cDNA or gDNA that made up the material.

The ends were cut back, 0 bases at V and 4 bases at J, with 13 bases in the middle. The CDR3 runs 16 residues. The V gene's germline CDR1 is SGDLS and CDR2 YYNGEE. Seattle cases were enrolled at active infection and followed longitudinally. Original processing methods: Quantification of nucleated cells was approximated via reference gene primer amplification. Clones were read by immunoSEQ multiplex PCR, and TCRdb kept only the in-frame ones, dropping some. That table is the source of V, J and clone size, and D and trimming were worked out from the DNA. Of under 200,000 clones detected, more than 75% appear once; the ten largest clones hold approximately 7.8%.

Sequenced input: peripheral blood. The chain joins TRBV9 to TRBJ2-2; maybe TRBD1 (5 bases). This TCR came from a woman aged 55 to 70 with COVID-19, enrolled during active disease. The CDR3 DNA is TGTGCCAGCAGCGTAGCCTCAGGGTCGGGCACCGGGGAGCTGTTTTTT. Translation gives CASSVASGSGTGELFF.